Presented here are 32 T cell receptor beta chains from one specimen sequenced in a study of T cell repertoires in cytomegalovirus infection. No antigen has been identified for these receptors. TCRdb passed the reads through MiXCR, listing each CDR3 protein once. This repertoire shows 750,000 to 950,000 distinct CDR3 sequences, approximately 32% found once; its top ten account for approximately 14%. The sequencing here drew on cultured CD8+ T cells from PBMCs, taken from culture after CMV antigen stimulation. Source of these receptors: a human donor in good health (CMV status not recorded). Some clones in this sample may be carry-over from other donors' samples.

CDR3 DNA: TGTGCCAGCAAAACCTGGGACAGAACCCAAGAGACCCAGTACTTC. Its protein product is CASKTWDRTQETQYF. The chain links TRBV27 to TRBJ2-5, with 7 nucleotides matching TRBD1. With 7 bases clipped from V and 1 base from J, the junction kept 9 bases outside the gene matches. Germline CDR1 MNHEY, CDR2 SMNVEV (reference sequence). This CDR3 contains 15 residues.

The chain recombines TRBV6-1 with TRBJ2-7; the match to TRBD1 covers 7 bases. V lost 6 bases, J lost 3 bases, and 8 bases stayed unmatched. This CDR3 is built from 14 residues. Per germline, CDR1 MNHNS and CDR2 SASEGT. For the CDR3, the DNA is TGTGCCAGCAGCCTGGGACAGTGGAACTACGAGCAGTACTTC. Protein sequence: CASSLGQWNYEQYF.

V gene TRBV24-1 combines with J gene TRBJ2-1; D possibly corresponds to TRBD1 (6 bases). From germline, CDR1 is KGHDR and CDR2 SFDVKD. There are 13 residues in the CDR3. V was cut by 9 bases and J by 7 bases, with 15 bases left in between. DNA for the CDR3: TGTGCCACCGAGGCAGGGGTCCCAAATGAGCAGTTCTTC. Its translation: CATEAGVPNEQFF.

This sequence joins TRBV9 and TRBJ1-4; D is perhaps TRBD1 (6 bases). The CDR3 has 16 amino acids. The ends were cut back, 4 bases at V and 5 bases at J, with 18 bases in the middle. Germline V gene data show CDR1 as SGDLS and CDR2 as YYNGEE. This CDR3 reads CASSRGTNQLNEKLFF. DNA for the CDR3: TGTGCCAGCAGCCGAGGGACAAATCAACTAAATGAAAAACTGTTTTTT.

A few counts support this clonotype. The chain carries TRBV7-9 and TRBJ2-7; TRBD1 is a possible D gene (6 bases). This CDR3 is 14 amino acids long. Looked up from germline, CDR1 is SEHNR and CDR2 is FQNEAQ (reference sequence). V was trimmed by 5 bases and J by 2 bases, leaving 13 bases between them. CDR3 DNA: TGTGCCAGCAGCCGAGACAGGTCCCCCTACGAGCAGTACTTC. It translates to CASSRDRSPYEQYF.

About this clonotype itself: An end of the junction differs from the germline gene, which may be a read error. The chain's CDR3 is CASTDGPPLGSNEQSF. DNA of the CDR3: TGTGCCAGTACGGACGGACCTCCTTTGGGAAGCAATGAGCAGTCCTTC. The J gene is TRBJ2-1, the V gene TRBV19; D unresolved. Germline V lookup: CDR1 LNHDA, CDR2 SQIVND (reference sequence). This CDR3 contains 16 residues.

This clonotype was observed a single time. This chain uses TRBV6-5 with TRBJ1-4; 8 bases fit TRBD1. The CDR3 covers 16 residues. Unmatched junction bases numbered 13, after V lost 6 bases and J lost 7 bases. Per germline, CDR1 MNHEY and CDR2 SVGAGI. The DNA of the CDR3 is TGTGCCAGCAGACCGAACTCAGGGGGCTTGGCTGAAAAACTGTTTTTT. Amino acid sequence: CASRPNSGGLAEKLFF.

The chain is built from TRBV7-6 and TRBJ1-1, with D possibly matching TRBD1 (6 bases). The V gene lost 2 bases and the J gene lost 1 base, with 14 bases spanning the gap. The germline V gene encodes CDR1 SGHVS and CDR2 FNYEAQ. This CDR3 region has 16 residues. The CDR3 nucleotides are TGTGCCAGCAGCTTAACGGGGGGCGGGGGGAACACTGAAGCTTTCTTT. Translated: CASSLTGGGGNTEAFF. The full variable domain, in which reference TRBV7-6 and TRBJ1-1 provide the parts outside the CDR3, is GAGVSQSPRYKVTKRGQDVALRCDPISGHVSLYWYRQALGQGPEFLTYFNYEAQQDKSGLPNDRFSAERPEGSISTLTIQRTEQRDSAMYRCASSLTGGGGNTEAFFGQGTRLTVV.

V gene TRBV2 combines with J gene TRBJ2-5; D is undetermined. The CDR3 sequence is 10 residues long. The germline CDR1 and CDR2 sequences are SNHLY and FYNNEI. Trimming removed 10 bases from V and 7 bases from J, with 10 bases in between. The CDR3 DNA sequence: TGTGCCACCACCGCCCGGACCCAGTACTTC. Amino acid sequence: CATTARTQYF.

CDR3 region: CASSQTRVWNTEAFF. Written as DNA, the CDR3 is TGTGCCAGCAGCCAAACGAGGGTTTGGAACACTGAAGCTTTCTTT. The chain carries TRBV14 and TRBJ1-1; D is undetermined. Germline-derived CDR1 and CDR2 are SGHDN and FVKESK. Trimming pared 2 bases from V and 1 base from J, leaving 11 bases between. The length of the CDR3 is 15 residues.

The table lists this clonotype with a few counts. The chain carries TRBV7-9 and TRBJ1-5, with 10 bases matching TRBD1. V shed 0 bases, J shed 7 bases, and the junction held 9 bases outside the gene matches. CDR3 length: 17 residues. Germline V gene sequence: CDR1 SEHNR, CDR2 FQNEAQ (reference sequence). This CDR3 reads CASSLAGGGQGVQPQHF. CDR3 coding DNA: TGTGCCAGCAGCTTAGCAGGGGGTGGACAGGGGGTGCAGCCCCAGCATTTT.

The V and J genes are TRBV6-5 and TRBJ2-2, with 7 bases fitting TRBD2. The V gene's germline CDR1 is MNHEY and CDR2 SVGAGI. The CDR3 extends over 14 amino acids. Trimming cost V 2 bases and J 5 bases; bases outside gene matches: 2. This chain's CDR3 is CASSYGEGTGELFF. CDR3 nucleotides: TGTGCCAGCAGTTACGGGGAGGGAACCGGGGAGCTGTTTTTT.

The chain couples TRBV14 to TRBJ2-1; tentative D call: TRBD1 (5 bases). The germline V gene encodes CDR1 SGHDN and CDR2 FVKESK. The V end was cut by 0 bases, the J end by 8 bases, with 14 bases between. The CDR3 runs 15 residues. CDR3 amino acids: CASSQEVGPRDEQFF. For the CDR3, the DNA is TGTGCCAGCAGCCAAGAAGTGGGGCCCAGGGATGAGCAGTTCTTC.

This chain uses TRBV12-3 or TRBV12-4 with TRBJ1-5; 7 nucleotides agree with TRBD1. The CDR3 totals 14 residues. V dropped 5 bases and J dropped 5; count of bases not matched to a gene: 6. The CDR3 nucleotides are TGTGCCAGCAGTCCGTGGGACAGTGATCAGCCCCAGCATTTT. Translated: CASSPWDSDQPQHF.

The sample holds a few counts of this clonotype. The chain couples TRBV12-5 to TRBJ2-2; 8 bases line up with TRBD2. Trimming at V came to 3 bases and at J to 4 bases, leaving 7 bases not matched to a gene. CDR1 is LGHNT and CDR2 is FRNRAP in the germline V gene. The CDR3 is made up of 16 amino acids. The CDR3 region is CASGFSGGEPTGELFF. The CDR3 coding sequence is TGTGCTAGTGGTTTCTCGGGAGGGGAACCCACCGGGGAGCTGTTTTTT.

The chain recombines TRBV9 with TRBJ2-1; 11 bases align to TRBD2. The CDR3 runs to 16 residues. The V and J ends lost 3 bases and 5 bases, in that order; junction bases with no gene match: 7. Germline V CDR1 and CDR2: SGDLS, YYNGEE. The CDR3 protein is CASSATPLAGDNEQFF. CDR3 nucleotide sequence: TGTGCCAGCAGCGCAACACCACTAGCGGGGGACAATGAGCAGTTCTTC.

The table lists this clonotype with a few counts. This rearrangement joins TRBV7-9 to TRBJ1-2, with a weak D call TRBD1 (5 bases). Trimming cost V 1 base and J 6 bases, with 15 bases left between them. The CDR3 runs to 15 residues. Germline CDR1 and CDR2: SEHNR and FQNEAQ (reference sequence). The CDR3 here is CASSLGYPRADGYTF. In nucleotides, the CDR3 is TGTGCCAGCAGCTTAGGCTACCCCAGGGCGGATGGCTACACCTTC.

This chain connects TRBV19 to TRBJ2-5; possibly TRBD1 for D (5 bases). Trimming pared 5 bases from V and 2 bases from J, leaving 18 bases between. In germline, CDR1 is LNHDA, CDR2 SQIVND (reference sequence). CDR3 size: 16 residues. CDR3 DNA: TGTGCCAGTAGTCCAGGGTGGTCCGATGATCAAGAGACCCAGTACTTC. As protein: CASSPGWSDDQETQYF.

The gene calls are TRBV19 and TRBJ1-1; TRBD1 might be the D (6 bases). Trimming left V 6 bases short and J 6 bases short, with 14 bases between. Germline CDR1 reads LNHDA; CDR2 reads SQIVND (reference sequence). The CDR3 consists of 13 residues. The CDR3 nucleotides read TGTGCCAGTAGGGCTGGGGGCCCGCCTGAAGCTTTCTTT. This sequence encodes CASRAGGPPEAFF.

This clonotype was observed a few times. This chain connects TRBV19 to TRBJ1-1, with a possible D match to TRBD1 (5 bases). CDR3 length equals 15 residues. Trimming removed 5 bases from V and 5 bases from J, with 18 bases in between. Per germline, CDR1 LNHDA and CDR2 SQIVND (reference sequence). CDR3 DNA: TGTGCCAGTAGTCCCTCCGAGTGGGGGGATACTGAAGCTTTCTTT. Amino acids: CASSPSEWGDTEAFF.

There are many counts of this clonotype. The J gene is TRBJ2-7, the V gene TRBV7-8; 9 bases map to TRBD1. CDR1 SGHVS and CDR2 FQNEAQ come from the germline V gene. This CDR3 contains 14 residues. The V gene end was trimmed by 6 bases and the J gene end by 5 bases; junction bases not matched to a gene: 8. CDR3 sequence (DNA): TGTGCCAGCAGTTCGAGGACAGGGGTTAACGAGCAGTACTTC. As protein: CASSSRTGVNEQYF.

The chain has TRBV6-5 and TRBJ1-6; D gene unclear. V lost 2 bases and J lost 7, with 9 bases in between. CDR3 size: 14 residues. The germline gives CDR1 MNHEY, CDR2 SVGAGI. Written as DNA, the CDR3 is TGTGCCAGCAGTTACGGTTCACAGAATTCACCCCTCCACTTT. It yields the protein CASSYGSQNSPLHF.

This clonotype occurred many times. The chain combines TRBV18 with TRBJ1-1; D is unresolved. V gave up 6 bases and J gave up 8 bases, with 13 bases separating them. The CDR3 is made up of 12 amino acids. Germline CDR1 and CDR2: KGHSH and LQKENI. The CDR3 DNA reads as TGTGCCAGCTCCCGGGTCGGCAGCGAAGCTTTCTTT. Translation gives CASSRVGSEAFF.

The gene calls are TRBV10-3 and TRBJ2-2, with D possibly being TRBD2 (7 bases). CDR1 is ENHRY and CDR2 is SYGVKD in the germline V gene. There are 18 residues in the CDR3. Trimming removed 4 bases at V and 2 bases at J, with 20 bases between. The CDR3 DNA follows: TGTGCCATCAGTGGGTCCGGGCGGGGGCCTTCTAACACCGGGGAGCTGTTTTTT. The encoded protein is CAISGSGRGPSNTGELFF.

In this sample, this clonotype turned up a few times. The chain has TRBV6-2 or TRBV6-3 and TRBJ2-1; D not resolved. Germline V CDR1 and CDR2: MNHEY, SVGEGT. This CDR3 comprises 15 residues. Trimming took off 4 bases at V and 2 bases at J, with 12 bases between the two ends. For the CDR3, the DNA is TGTGCCAGCAGTTCCCCACAGATAGCCTACAATGAGCAGTTCTTC. It specifies CASSSPQIAYNEQFF.

This clonotype was detected many times. CDR3 in DNA: TGTGCCAGCAGTGAAGTGAGTTTTGGGACTAGCGCGCTCGAGCAGTACTTC. It yields the protein CASSEVSFGTSALEQYF. The chain is built from TRBV6-1 and TRBJ2-7, with TRBD2 matching 10 bases. CDR3 length: 17 residues. CDR1 is MNHNS and CDR2 is SASEGT in the germline V gene. Trimming cost V 1 base and J 6 bases; bases outside gene matches: 12.

This chain links TRBV27 with TRBJ1-5; 7 bases match TRBD1. CDR1 is MNHEY and CDR2 is SMNVEV in the germline V gene (reference sequence). The V segment lost 6 bases and the J segment 2 bases; nucleotides outside the gene matches: 10. The CDR3 spans 16 residues. The CDR3 DNA sequence: TGTGCCAGCAGGGCCGTAGGGGGCGCGGGCAATCAGCCCCAGCATTTT. Protein: CASRAVGGAGNQPQHF.

This chain connects TRBV7-9 to TRBJ1-2, with a weak D call TRBD1 (6 bases). V was cut by 2 bases and J by 4 bases, with 17 bases left in between. The CDR3 extends over 16 amino acids. Per the germline V gene, CDR1 is SEHNR and CDR2 is FQNEAQ (reference sequence). CDR3 nucleotides: TGTGCCAGCAGCTTATCATGGGACACACGAACCTATGGCTACACCTTC. Protein sequence: CASSLSWDTRTYGYTF. Looking up the rest from reference TRBV7-9 and TRBJ1-2 gives the full variable domain: DTGVSQNPRHKITKRGQNVTFRCDPISEHNRLYWYRQTLGQGPEFLTYFQNEAQLEKSRLLSDRFSAERPKGSFSTLEIQRTEQGDSAMYLCASSLSWDTRTYGYTFGSGTRLTVV.

This clonotype appeared many times. J is TRBJ2-1 and V is TRBV7-9; TRBD2 agrees at 10 bases. Germline trimming cut 4 bases from V and 5 bases from J; bases unmatched to any gene: 5. The germline CDR1 and CDR2 sequences are SEHNR and FQNEAQ (reference sequence). CDR3 length: 15 residues. CDR3 amino acids: CASSSPSGGNNEQFF. In nucleotides, the CDR3 is TGTGCCAGCAGCTCACCTAGCGGGGGCAACAATGAGCAGTTCTTC.

This chain joins TRBV20-1 and TRBJ1-4; D gene unclear. Trimming stripped 5 bases from V and 5 bases from J, with 18 bases between. This CDR3 region has 15 residues. Germline values: CDR1 DFQATT, CDR2 SNEGSKA (reference sequence). This CDR3 is CSAFKPSETNEKLFF. CDR3 DNA sequence: TGCAGTGCTTTCAAACCGTCGGAGACGAATGAAAAACTGTTTTTT.

This clonotype has only a few counts. The chain combines TRBV11-3 with TRBJ2-1; D is uncertain. Trimming removed 5 bases at V and 8 bases at J, with 25 bases between. The length of the CDR3 is 17 residues. Germline-derived CDR1 and CDR2 are SGHNT and YENEEA. As DNA, the CDR3 is TGTGCCAGCAGCCCAGGAGCTAGTAGAACGTCTTTCCATGAGCAGTTCTTC. Translating it yields CASSPGASRTSFHEQFF.

This clonotype has a handful of counts. The V gene is TRBV7-2, the J gene TRBJ1-6; possibly TRBD1 for D (6 bases). The CDR3 has 16 amino acids. The V end lost 3 bases, the J end lost 8 bases, and 17 bases lay between the germline ends. Germline CDR1 and CDR2: SGHTA and FQGNSA. Written as DNA, the CDR3 is TGTGCCAGCAGCTTGATACGGACAGATTTCTATTCACCCCTCCACTTT. Its translation is CASSLIRTDFYSPLHF.